These T cell receptor beta chains were read from a single sample in a study of beta chain features in type 1 diabetes. Assay used: immunoSEQ multiplex PCR; TCRdb lists only in-frame clones, some missing. This table has 150,000 to 190,000 clones, roughly 11% appearing once. The sample taken for sequencing was central memory CD4+ T cells from blood. The receptors were sampled from a man aged 18 to 30 in good health. The CDR3 runs from the conserved cysteine through the conserved F or W. A D gene is named only where the DNA matches it firmly. Where a row states a size, it is once, few, many or the class of an expanded clone; other rows omit it.

j_call	clone_size	d_call	v_call	cdr3_aa	cdr3_nt
TRBJ2-5	-	-	TRBV29-1	CSVGCQGGLETQYF	TGCAGCGTTGGGTGCCAGGGGGGGCTGGAGACCCAGTACTTC
TRBJ1-5	-	-	TRBV6-6	CASSYRMSGTNQPQHF	TGTGCCAGCAGTTACCGTATGTCGGGCACCAATCAGCCCCAGCATTTT
TRBJ2-2	few	TRBD2	TRBV19	CASTPRGDSRTGELFF	TGTGCCAGTACCCCCCGGGGGGACTCCCGAACTGGGGAGCTGTTTTTT
TRBJ1-1	-	TRBD1	TRBV29-1	CSVRPWTGQGTEAFF	TGCAGCGTCCGACCCTGGACAGGGCAGGGCACTGAAGCTTTCTTT
TRBJ2-5	-	-	TRBV28	CASSRLGSQETQYF	TGTGCCAGCAGCCGCCTGGGATCACAAGAGACCCAGTACTTC
TRBJ1-3	-	-	TRBV2	CASSLEGNTIYF	TGTGCCAGCAGCCTCGAAGGAAACACCATATATTTT
TRBJ1-3	few	-	TRBV5-1	CASSLGDPGNTIYF	TGCGCCAGCAGCTTGGGGGATCCTGGAAACACCATATATTTT
TRBJ1-1	-	-	TRBV5-4	CASSYGQINTEAFF	TGTGCCAGCAGCTACGGACAGATCAACACTGAAGCTTTCTTT
TRBJ2-7	few	TRBD1	TRBV5-1	CASSGRDRGLPSSYEQYF	TGCGCCAGCAGCGGGCGGGACAGGGGGCTTCCCAGCTCCTACGAGCAGTACTTC
TRBJ1-1	-	-	TRBV19	CASNFKGNTEAFF	TGTGCCAGTAATTTTAAGGGGAACACTGAAGCTTTCTTT
TRBJ2-7	-	-	TRBV28	CASSLRPREQYF	TGTGCCAGCAGTTTGCGGCCGAGGGAGCAGTACTTC
TRBJ2-1	-	TRBD2	TRBV18	CASSPRTSGGAWNEQFF	TGTGCCAGCTCACCACGGACTAGCGGGGGGGCCTGGAATGAGCAGTTCTTC
TRBJ2-1	few	-	TRBV7-2	CASKGSSSYNEQFF	TGTGCCAGCAAAGGGTCCAGCTCCTACAATGAGCAGTTCTTC
TRBJ2-3	few	-	TRBV30	CAWRASPRNTQYF	TGTGCCTGGAGGGCTAGCCCGCGTAATACGCAGTATTTT
TRBJ1-2	few	-	TRBV11-1	CASSRDDASSFRGYTF	TGTGCCAGCAGCCGCGATGACGCCAGCTCCTTCCGCGGCTACACCTTC
TRBJ2-6	few	-	TRBV28	CASSYDSSGANVLTF	TGTGCCAGCAGTTATGACTCCTCTGGGGCCAACGTCCTGACTTTC
TRBJ2-7	-	TRBD2	TRBV10-3	CAITQLAGGYEQYF	TGTGCCATCACTCAACTAGCGGGAGGCTACGAGCAGTACTTC
TRBJ1-1	-	-	TRBV20-1	CSARGGTEAFF	TGCAGTGCAAGAGGAGGTACTGAAGCTTTCTTT
TRBJ1-1	-	-	TRBV5-1	CASSLTWNTEAFF	TGCGCCAGCAGCTTGACTTGGAACACTGAAGCTTTCTTT
TRBJ2-7	-	-	TRBV5-1	CASNRDTNYEQYF	TGCGCCAGCAACAGGGACACTAACTACGAGCAGTACTTC
TRBJ2-3	few	-	TRBV4-3	CASSQDRGNTQYF	TGCGCCAGCAGCCAAGATCGGGGTAATACGCAGTATTTT
TRBJ2-5	many	-	TRBV7-9	CASSLNSGQETQYF	TGTGCCAGCAGCTTAAACAGCGGCCAAGAGACCCAGTACTTC